This T cell receptor (beta chain) was observed in a study of cytomegalovirus exposure and HLA in healthy donors. The V end lost 6 bases, the J end lost 0 bases, and 15 bases lay between the germline ends. This CDR3 comprises 15 residues. Germline V gives CDR1 MDHEN, CDR2 SYDVKM. PCR amplification relied on 60 Vbeta primers (plus 13 Jbeta primers). Method: immunoSEQ multiplex PCR; TCRdb's copy keeps in-frame clones and lacks some. This sample has under 200,000 clones, with roughly 75% found just once. All the people who gave samples were healthy bone marrow donors. This clonotype was obtained from a female donor in good health and CMV-seronegative. Sample: PBMCs. The V gene is TRBV28, the J gene TRBJ2-7; TRBD1 might be the D (5 bases). CDR3 in DNA: TGTGCCAGCAGCTCCCCCGCCAGGGTCTCCTACGAGCAGTACTTC. This gives the protein CASSSPARVSYEQYF. Full variable domain (missing parts from reference TRBV28 and TRBJ2-7): DVKVTQSSRYLVKRTGEKVFLECVQDMDHENMFWYRQDPGLGLRLIYFSYDVKMKEKGDIPEGYSVSREKKERFSLILESASTNQTSMYLCASSSPARVSYEQYFGPGTRLTVT.